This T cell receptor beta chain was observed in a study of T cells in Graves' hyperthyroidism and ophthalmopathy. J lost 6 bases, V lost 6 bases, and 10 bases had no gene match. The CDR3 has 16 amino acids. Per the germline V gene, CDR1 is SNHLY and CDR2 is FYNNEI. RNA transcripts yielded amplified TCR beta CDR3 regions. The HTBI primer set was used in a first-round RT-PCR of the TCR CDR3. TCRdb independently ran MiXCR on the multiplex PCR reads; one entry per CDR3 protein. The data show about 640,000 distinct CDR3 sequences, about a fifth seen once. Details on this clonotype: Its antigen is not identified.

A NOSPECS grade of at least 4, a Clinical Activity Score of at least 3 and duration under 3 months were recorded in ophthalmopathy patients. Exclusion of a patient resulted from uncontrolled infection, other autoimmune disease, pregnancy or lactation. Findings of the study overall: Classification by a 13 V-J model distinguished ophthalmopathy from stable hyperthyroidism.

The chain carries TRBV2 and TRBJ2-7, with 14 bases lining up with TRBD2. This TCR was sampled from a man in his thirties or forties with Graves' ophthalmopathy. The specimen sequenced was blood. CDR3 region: CASRAGLAGEGLEQYF. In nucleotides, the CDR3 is TGTGCCAGCAGGGCGGGACTAGCGGGAGAGGGGCTCGAGCAGTACTTC.